The 23 T cell receptor beta chains below come from one sample, sequenced in a study of regulatory T cells in long-lasting Graves disease. Arm-PCR of CDR3 regions with iRepertoire HTBI primers generated TCR beta libraries. TCRdb re-called the multiplex PCR reads with MiXCR, one entry per CDR3 protein. The top ten clones hold about 11% of a sample with roughly 420,000 distinct CDR3 sequences, approximately 16% of them seen once. As to time point: newly diagnosed GD, antithyroid drugs for less than 3 months. PBMCs were the source of the RNA used for TCR sequencing. This sample was also put to use in a study of T cells in Graves' hyperthyroidism and ophthalmopathy.

Sample: peripheral blood mononuclear cells (PBMCs), taken at new diagnosis, from a patient treated with antithyroid drugs. The receptors derive from a young woman with Graves disease.

This clonotype has at least ten counts. The genes are TRBV7-2 and TRBJ1-1; D is ambiguous. CDR1 and CDR2 from the germline V gene are SGHTA and FQGNSA. V was trimmed by 5 bases and J by 0 bases, leaving 16 bases between them. The CDR3 spans 16 residues. The CDR3 nucleotides are TGTGCCAGCAGCCCCCCGGTGGGCAGACTGAACACTGAAGCTTTCTTT. Its protein product is CASSPPVGRLNTEAFF.

This clonotype was seen repeatedly, ten times or more. This rearrangement joins TRBV7-2 to TRBJ2-1; D ambiguous. Trimming removed 1 base at V and 4 bases at J, with 8 bases between. The CDR3 covers 14 residues. From germline, CDR1 is SGHTA and CDR2 FQGNSA. In DNA, the CDR3 is TGTGCCAGCAGCTTAGATGCCAGATACAATGAGCAGTTCTTC. Its protein is CASSLDARYNEQFF.

The chain carries TRBV20-1 and TRBJ2-3, with 8 bases aligning to TRBD2. The V gene end was trimmed by 7 bases and the J gene end by 2 bases; junction bases not matched to a gene: 5. The germline CDR1 and CDR2 sequences are DFQATT and SNEGSKA (reference sequence). This CDR3 contains 13 residues. CDR3 amino acids: CSVSLAATDTQYF. The CDR3 region has the DNA TGCAGTGTCTCACTAGCGGCCACAGATACGCAGTATTTT.

Ten or more counts support this clonotype. The chain is built from TRBV20-1 and TRBJ2-2, with D unresolved. Trimming stripped 3 bases from V and 4 bases from J, with 12 bases between. This CDR3 contains 14 residues. CDR1 DFQATT and CDR2 SNEGSKA come from the germline V gene (reference sequence). CDR3 amino acids: CSASSAELTGELFF. In nucleotides, the CDR3 is TGCAGTGCTAGTTCTGCGGAGCTCACCGGGGAGCTGTTTTTT.

Remarks on this clonotype: With only one base between it and a far larger clone, this is likely a read error. The chain links TRBV14 to TRBJ2-1; 7 bases line up with TRBD2. Germline V CDR1 and CDR2: SGHDN, FVKESK. This CDR3 is built from 17 residues. The CDR3, as DNA: TGTGCCAGCAGCCTGAGACTAGCCGGACCGGGCCGAGAGACCCTGTACTTC. Protein sequence: CASSLRLAGPGRETLYF.

Concerning this clonotype itself: Mismatch with germline at one junction end may stem from a read error. The chain links TRBV19 to TRBJ2-1; D possibly uses TRBD1 or TRBD2 (5 bases each). This CDR3 contains 15 residues. Germline V gene data show CDR1 as LNHDA and CDR2 as SQIVND (reference sequence). Written as DNA, the CDR3 is TGTGCCAGTAGTACCCATTTTGGGGGATATAATGAGCAGCTCTTC. Its protein is CASSTHFGGYNEQLF. The full variable domain, in which reference TRBV19 and TRBJ2-1 provide the parts outside the CDR3, is DGGITQSPKYLFRKEGQNVTLSCEQNLNHDAMYWYRQDPGQGLRLIYYSQIVNDFQKGDIAEGYSVSREKKESFPLTVTSAQKNPTAFYLCASSTHFGGYNEQLFGPGTRLTVL.

This clonotype appeared a single time. This may come from a read error, since a much larger clone is one base off. The J gene is TRBJ2-1, the V gene TRBV10-3, with 9 bases lining up with TRBD1. The junction had 12 bases not matched to a gene; V was cut back by 8 bases and J by 10 bases. The CDR3 runs to 14 residues. Germline loops: CDR1 ENHRY, CDR2 SYGVKD. In nucleotides, the CDR3 is TGTGCCATCCCCGCGGGACAGGGCTCCCACGAGCAGTTCTTC. Its protein is CAIPAGQGSHEQFF.

This clonotype showed up many times. V and J are TRBV5-1 and TRBJ1-1; D is ambiguous. The CDR3 loop spans 13 amino acids. Germline V CDR1 and CDR2: SGHRS, YFSETQ. V lost 1 base to trimming and J lost 1 base, with 5 bases between them. The CDR3 nucleotides read TGCGCCAGCAGCTTGAAAGGGAACACTGAAGCTTTCTTT. As protein: CASSLKGNTEAFF.

The J gene is TRBJ2-7, the V gene TRBV20-1; 8 bases line up with TRBD2. J was trimmed by 6 bases and V by 1 base; bases with no gene match: 11. In germline, CDR1 is DFQATT, CDR2 SNEGSKA (reference sequence). The CDR3 contains 15 residues. This chain's CDR3 is CSARGAGGIVPEQYF. CDR3 DNA: TGCAGTGCTAGAGGGGCGGGAGGCATAGTCCCCGAGCAGTACTTC.

Only a few counts were recorded for this clonotype. V and J are TRBV6-5 and TRBJ2-1; TRBD1 matches at 7 bases. J gave up 7 bases and V 3 bases, and 6 bases lay outside the gene matches. CDR3 length equals 14 residues. CDR1 is MNHEY and CDR2 is SVGAGI in the germline V gene. The CDR3 region is CASSYLGRGNEQFF. As DNA, the CDR3 is TGTGCCAGCAGTTATCTCGGCAGGGGGAATGAGCAGTTCTTC.

This clonotype was counted between two and nine times. The chain is built from TRBV18 and TRBJ1-3; D possibly corresponds to TRBD1 (6 bases). CDR1 is KGHSH, CDR2 LQKENI, per germline. The CDR3 covers 14 residues. Trimming removed 3 bases from V and 8 bases from J, with 14 bases in between. This CDR3 reads CASSPTGIQDTIYF. The CDR3 coding sequence is TGTGCCAGCTCACCTACAGGGATCCAGGACACCATATATTTT.

The chain recombines TRBV7-9 with TRBJ1-2; D remains ambiguous. V dropped 4 bases and J dropped 6 bases, with 21 bases sitting between them. The CDR3 spans 16 residues. The germline CDR1 and CDR2 sequences are SEHNR and FQNEAQ (reference sequence). This chain's CDR3 is CASSSTTPDNPHGYTF. The CDR3 bases are TGTGCCAGCAGCTCGACCACACCCGACAATCCCCATGGCTACACCTTC. Full variable domain (remainder filled in from reference TRBV7-9 and TRBJ1-2): DTGVSQNPRHKITKRGQNVTFRCDPISEHNRLYWYRQTLGQGPEFLTYFQNEAQLEKSRLLSDRFSAERPKGSFSTLEIQRTEQGDSAMYLCASSSTTPDNPHGYTFGSGTRLTVV.

Many counts were recorded for this clonotype. This chain uses TRBV5-1 with TRBJ2-3, with TRBD2 matching over 11 bases. The germline V gene encodes CDR1 SGHRS and CDR2 YFSETQ. The CDR3 loop spans 14 amino acids. The junction had 4 bases not matched to a gene; V was cut back by 4 bases and J by 6 bases. In DNA, the CDR3 is TGCGCCAGCAGCATGACTAGCGGGACTGATACGCAGTATTTT. This gives the protein CASSMTSGTDTQYF.

On this clonotype itself: This is likely an artifact of a read error, given a far larger clone one base away. The chain joins TRBV28 to TRBJ2-7, with D perhaps being TRBD1 or TRBD2 (6 bases each). V was shortened by 6 bases and J by 7 bases, with 28 bases between the two germline ends. The CDR3 sequence is 17 residues long. Germline V gene data show CDR1 as MDHEN and CDR2 as SYDVKM. The CDR3 reads CASRRDRGWVRGDEQYF. CDR3 sequence (DNA): TGTGCCAGCAGGCGGGACCGGGGATGGGTGAGGGGGGATGAGCAGTACTTC.

This clonotype has at least ten counts. The gene calls are TRBV9 and TRBJ2-1; no clear D. Between the trimmed V and J ends, which lost 3 bases and 0 bases, there was a span of 7 bases. Germline CDR1 reads SGDLS; CDR2 reads YYNGEE. The CDR3 covers 14 residues. The CDR3 sequence is CASSAFTSYNEQFF. CDR3 bases: TGTGCCAGCAGCGCCTTTACCTCCTACAATGAGCAGTTCTTC.

This clonotype was seen many times. The genes are TRBV6-1 and TRBJ2-6; the D gene is possibly TRBD2 (5 bases). The length of the CDR3 is 17 residues. The ends were cut back, 10 bases at V and 0 bases at J, with 19 bases in the middle. CDR1 MNHNS and CDR2 SASEGT come from the germline V gene. CDR3 loop: CATLRGQFGSGANVLTF. The CDR3 bases are TGTGCCACCCTCCGAGGGCAGTTTGGCTCTGGGGCCAACGTCCTGACTTTC.

This clonotype was found many times. V is TRBV12-3 or TRBV12-4 and J is TRBJ1-5; D is uncertain. The V end was cut by 3 bases, the J end by 0 bases, with 15 bases between. The CDR3 extends over 17 amino acids. This CDR3 is CASSFSRQLYSNQPQHF. CDR3 nucleotides: TGTGCCAGCAGTTTTAGTCGGCAGTTATATAGCAATCAGCCCCAGCATTTT.

About this clonotype itself: Being one base from a much bigger clone, this may be a read error. The chain combines TRBV6-2 or TRBV6-3 with TRBJ2-5, with D possibly being TRBD2 (6 bases). The CDR3 length is 15 residues. Germline assignment: CDR1 MNHEY and CDR2 SVGEGT. The CDR3 sequence is CASSYSERGGETQHF. CDR3 DNA sequence: TGTGCCAGCAGTTACTCTGAAAGGGGAGGAGAGACCCAGCACTTC.

This clonotype has just a few counts. V usage is TRBV5-1 and J usage is TRBJ2-5, with 7 bases matching TRBD1. V shed 0 bases, J shed 2 bases, and the junction held 1 base outside the gene matches. This CDR3 region has 14 residues. Germline values: CDR1 SGHRS, CDR2 YFSETQ. CDR3 DNA sequence: TGCGCCAGCAGCTTGGAGGGGGCACAAGAGACCCAGTACTTC. Translating gives CASSLEGAQETQYF.

This clonotype was detected ten times or more. In nucleotides, the CDR3 is TGCAGTGGACAGGCCGACTACGAGCAGTACTTC. Protein product: CSGQADYEQYF. This chain joins TRBV20-1 and TRBJ2-7; tentatively, D is TRBD1 (6 bases). Germline values: CDR1 DFQATT, CDR2 SNEGSKA (reference sequence). The CDR3 totals 11 residues. With 7 bases removed from V and 3 bases from J, the gap between germline ends came to 10 bases.

This clonotype was counted many times. The rearrangement links TRBV11-1 to TRBJ2-4; the D is unclear. Trimming took off 1 base at V and 8 bases at J, with 15 bases between the two ends. The V gene's germline CDR1 is SGHAT and CDR2 FQDESV (reference sequence). The CDR3 totals 15 residues. CDR3 nucleotides: TGTGCCAGCAGCTTAGGAGTGAACCAGGACGACATTCAGTACTTC. Protein: CASSLGVNQDDIQYF.

This clonotype has ten or more counts. The J gene is TRBJ1-1, the V gene TRBV28; D possibly corresponds to TRBD1 (5 bases). Trimming shortened V by 7 bases and J by 6 bases, and 6 bases separated the two germline ends. This CDR3 has 10 amino acids. CDR1 is MDHEN and CDR2 is SYDVKM in the germline V gene. The CDR3 DNA reads TGTGCCAGCACGGGGGCTGAAGCTTTCTTT. Protein: CASTGAEAFF. The whole variable domain, remainder taken from reference TRBV28 and TRBJ1-1, is DVKVTQSSRYLVKRTGEKVFLECVQDMDHENMFWYRQDPGLGLRLIYFSYDVKMKEKGDIPEGYSVSREKKERFSLILESASTNQTSMYLCASTGAEAFFGQGTRLTVV.

Worth noting for this clonotype: Possible read error: a much larger clone is one base away. The CDR3 sequence is CASSLRGGRAGEIQYF. CDR3 DNA sequence: TGTGCCAGCAGCCTCCGGGGCGGGAGGGCCGGGGAGATCCAGTACTTC. The rearrangement uses TRBV7-2 and TRBJ2-5; 9 positions match TRBD2. The CDR3 has 16 amino acids. Germline CDR1 reads SGHTA; CDR2 reads FQGNSA.